These 18 T cell receptor beta chains share one sample of origin, sequenced in a study of T-cell reconstitution after alpha-beta-depleted transplantation in children. It was with unique molecular identifiers that the TCRbeta library was prepared. TCRdb re-derived calls from the PCR reads in MiXCR, one entry per CDR3 protein. Of about 610,000 distinct CDR3 sequences listed, roughly a tenth are singletons. The material was PBMCs from the stem cell graft donor, obtained from the stem cell graft. The source is a human donor who donated a stem cell graft to a child with acute myeloid leukemia.

This clonotype showed up many times. V gene TRBV12-3 or TRBV12-4 combines with J gene TRBJ2-1; D not resolved. The CDR3 spans 13 residues. Trimming cost V 7 bases and J 9 bases, with 16 bases left between them. In DNA, the CDR3 is TGTGCCAGCACTCCCCTTTGGAGCTCTGAGCAGTTCTTC. Amino acids: CASTPLWSSEQFF.

Ten or more counts support this clonotype. CDR3 loop: CASSFSTGVQETQYF. In DNA form, the CDR3 reads TGTGCCAGCAGTTTTTCGACGGGGGTCCAAGAGACCCAGTACTTC. This rearrangement joins TRBV12-3 or TRBV12-4 to TRBJ2-5; D is possibly TRBD2 (6 bases). V shed 3 bases and J shed 1 base, with 12 bases lying between them. CDR3 length: 15 amino acids.

This clonotype was found a few times. The genes are TRBV7-8 and TRBJ2-7; 8 bases match TRBD1. Germline V gene sequence: CDR1 SGHVS, CDR2 FQNEAQ. V was pared by 3 bases and J by 5 bases, with 9 bases of the junction left unmatched. The CDR3 covers 15 residues. In DNA form, the CDR3 reads TGTGCCAGCAGCTTGGGTCGACAGGGGATCGACGAGCAGTACTTC. Protein sequence: CASSLGRQGIDEQYF.

Many counts were recorded for this clonotype. The chain combines TRBV21-1 with TRBJ2-7; the table assigns TRBD1, which was not confirmed against the DNA. TRBV21-1 counts as a pseudogene. CDR3 length: 17 amino acids. The CDR3, as DNA: TGTGCCAGCAGCTCGAAATACCAAAACAGGGAATTGTACGAGCAGTACTTC. Translation gives CASSSKYQNRELYEQYF.

This chain links TRBV7-3 with TRBJ1-1; D remains unclear. V lost 5 bases and J 2 bases, leaving 18 bases between the germline ends. This CDR3 is 16 amino acids long. Per the germline V gene, CDR1 is SGHTA and CDR2 is FQGTGA. The CDR3 sequence: CASSPLATVGNTEAFF. The CDR3 region has the DNA TGTGCCAGCAGCCCCTTGGCGACGGTGGGTAACACTGAAGCTTTCTTT.

This clonotype was detected many times. V usage is TRBV20-1 and J usage is TRBJ2-7, with 8 bases aligning to TRBD2. This CDR3 has 13 residues. CDR1 and CDR2 (germline): DFQATT, SNEGSKA (reference sequence). The DNA of the CDR3 is TGCAGCGGGAGGGGGATGAGCTCCTACGAGCAGTACTTC. It encodes CSGRGMSSYEQYF.

V and J are TRBV7-2 and TRBJ1-2; D not resolved. In germline, CDR1 is SGHTA, CDR2 FQGNSA. V was shortened by 3 bases and J by 3 bases, with 8 bases between the two germline ends. The CDR3 consists of 13 residues. This chain's CDR3 is CASSLEVHYGYTF. The CDR3 DNA is TGTGCCAGCAGCTTGGAGGTCCACTATGGCTACACCTTC.

As DNA, the CDR3 is TGTGCCAGCAGTTTTACGGATGGCTATGGCTACACCTTC. As protein: CASSFTDGYGYTF. The chain joins TRBV27 to TRBJ1-2, with D unclear. Per the germline V gene, CDR1 is MNHEY and CDR2 is SMNVEV (reference sequence). The V end lost 3 bases, the J end lost 4 bases, and 9 bases lay between the germline ends. The CDR3 runs to 13 residues.

This clonotype was counted ten times or more. The chain has TRBV7-2 and TRBJ2-3; possible D gene TRBD2, 6 bases. Trimming stripped 5 bases from V and 0 bases from J, with 12 bases between. The CDR3 runs 15 residues. Per the germline V gene, CDR1 is SGHTA and CDR2 is FQGNSA. The CDR3: CASSLGTLSTDTQYF. CDR3 nucleotides: TGTGCCAGCAGCCTAGGGACTCTGAGCACAGATACGCAGTATTTT.

This clonotype was seen only a few times. The rearrangement joins TRBV6-1 to TRBJ1-4; 10 bases are a match to TRBD1. The CDR3 spans 15 residues. Germline V gives CDR1 MNHNS, CDR2 SASEGT. V lost 6 bases and J lost 6; bases outside the gene matches: 7. The CDR3 spells CASRRRQGADEKLFF. The CDR3 DNA sequence: TGTGCCAGCAGACGACGACAGGGGGCGGATGAAAAACTGTTTTTT.

This clonotype was detected a few times. This chain links TRBV24-1 with TRBJ2-2; 7 nucleotides agree with TRBD2. The germline V gene has CDR1 KGHDR and CDR2 SFDVKD. With V trimmed by 0 bases and J by 4 bases, 4 bases remained unmatched. This CDR3 spans 16 amino acids. Written as DNA, the CDR3 is TGTGCCACCAGTGATTTGAGAACGGGAGGCACCGGGGAGCTGTTTTTT. Translating it yields CATSDLRTGGTGELFF.

This clonotype came up many times. The chain carries TRBV20-1 and TRBJ2-7; D might be TRBD1 (6 bases). Germline CDR1 reads DFQATT; CDR2 reads SNEGSKA (reference sequence). The CDR3 has 14 amino acids. V was trimmed by 3 bases and J by 6 bases, leaving 18 bases between them. The CDR3 sequence: CSARVTQGVGEQYF. In DNA, the CDR3 is TGCAGTGCTAGGGTAACACAGGGAGTGGGCGAGCAGTACTTC.

The J gene is TRBJ2-3, the V gene TRBV7-8; possible D gene TRBD2, 6 bases. Deletions cut 6 bases from V and 3 bases from J, with 22 bases between. This CDR3 has 17 amino acids. CDR1 and CDR2 from the germline V gene are SGHVS and FQNEAQ. The CDR3 spells CASSFSWGVVWTDTQYF. The DNA for the CDR3 is TGTGCCAGCAGTTTCTCATGGGGGGTAGTATGGACAGATACGCAGTATTTT.

In the case of this clonotype: A much larger clone lies one base from this, so it may be a read error. Likely a read error: the CDR3 ends without its conserved phenylalanine or tryptophan. Here the CDR3 reads CSASLDWSSYNEQFL. The CDR3 DNA sequence: TGCAGTGCTAGCCTCGACTGGAGCTCCTACAATGAGCAGTTCTTG. The J gene is TRBJ2-1, the V gene TRBV20-1; D is ambiguous. The V gene's germline CDR1 is DFQATT and CDR2 SNEGSKA (reference sequence). V lost 3 bases to trimming and J lost 0 bases, with 12 bases between them. The CDR3 consists of 15 residues.

This clonotype was observed a handful of times. Sequence at one end of the junction differs from germline and may be a read error. The V gene is TRBV5-1, the J gene TRBJ2-4, with TRBD2 matching over 9 bases. In germline, CDR1 is SGHRS, CDR2 YFSETQ. This CDR3 comprises 13 residues. The DNA of the CDR3 is TGCGCCAGCAGCTTGGTATTAGCGGGAGATCTGTCCTTC. Translating it yields CASSLVLAGDLSF.

This clonotype was detected a few times. The rearrangement links TRBV20-1 to TRBJ2-5; no firm D call. Germline V gives CDR1 DFQATT, CDR2 SNEGSKA (reference sequence). The CDR3 is 11 residues long. The ends were cut back, 3 bases at V and 5 bases at J, with 7 bases in the middle. The DNA of the CDR3 is TGCAGTGCTAGGGCTACGGAGACCCAGTACTTC. It specifies CSARATETQYF.

The chain links TRBV20-1 to TRBJ2-1, with 7 bases aligning to TRBD2. The trim removed 3 bases at V and 6 bases at J, leaving 8 bases unmatched. The germline CDR1 and CDR2 sequences are DFQATT and SNEGSKA (reference sequence). This CDR3 is built from 14 residues. This chain's CDR3 is CSASVAGVRNEQFF. The CDR3 region has the DNA TGCAGTGCTAGTGTGGCGGGAGTACGCAATGAGCAGTTCTTC.

The chain links TRBV18 to TRBJ2-7; TRBD2 agrees at 7 bases. V was pared by 3 bases and J by 3 bases, with 14 bases of the junction left unmatched. This CDR3 is 17 amino acids long. Germline-derived CDR1 and CDR2 are KGHSH and LQKENI. The chain's CDR3 is CASSPLLAVRYLYEQYF. In DNA, the CDR3 is TGTGCCAGCTCACCGTTGCTAGCGGTCCGTTATCTCTACGAGCAGTACTTC.